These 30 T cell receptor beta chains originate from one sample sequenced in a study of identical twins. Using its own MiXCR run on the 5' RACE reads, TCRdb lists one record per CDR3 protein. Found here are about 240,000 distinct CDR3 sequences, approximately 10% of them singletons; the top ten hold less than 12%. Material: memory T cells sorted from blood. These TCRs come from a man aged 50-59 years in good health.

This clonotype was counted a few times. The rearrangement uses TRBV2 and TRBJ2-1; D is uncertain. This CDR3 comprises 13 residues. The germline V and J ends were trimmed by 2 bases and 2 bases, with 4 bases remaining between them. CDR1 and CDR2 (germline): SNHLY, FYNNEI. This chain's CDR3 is CASSEYAYNEQFF. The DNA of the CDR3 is TGTGCCAGCAGTGAATATGCCTACAATGAGCAGTTCTTC.

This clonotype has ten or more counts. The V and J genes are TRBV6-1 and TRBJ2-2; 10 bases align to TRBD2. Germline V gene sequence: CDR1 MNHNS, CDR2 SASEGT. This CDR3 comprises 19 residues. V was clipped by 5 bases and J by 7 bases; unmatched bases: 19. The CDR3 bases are TGTGCCAGCAGTCTCTCCATTCTAGCGGGGGCCGTTGGCGACGGGGAGCTGTTTTTT. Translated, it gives CASSLSILAGAVGDGELFF.

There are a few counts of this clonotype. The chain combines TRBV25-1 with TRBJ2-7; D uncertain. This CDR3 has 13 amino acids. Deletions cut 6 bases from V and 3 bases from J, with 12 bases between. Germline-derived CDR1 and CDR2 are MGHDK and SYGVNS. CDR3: CASRSTENYEQYF. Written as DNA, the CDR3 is TGTGCCAGCAGAAGTACAGAAAACTACGAGCAGTACTTC.

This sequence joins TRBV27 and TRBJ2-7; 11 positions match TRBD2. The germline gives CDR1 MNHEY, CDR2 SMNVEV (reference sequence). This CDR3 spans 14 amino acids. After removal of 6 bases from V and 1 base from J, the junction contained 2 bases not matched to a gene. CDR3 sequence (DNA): TGTGCCAGCAGCAGACTAGCGGGGTCCTACGAGCAGTACTTC. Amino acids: CASSRLAGSYEQYF.

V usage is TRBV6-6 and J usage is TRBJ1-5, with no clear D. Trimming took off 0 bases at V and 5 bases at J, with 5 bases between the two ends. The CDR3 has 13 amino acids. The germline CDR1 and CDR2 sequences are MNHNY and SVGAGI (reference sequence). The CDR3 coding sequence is TGTGCCAGCAGTTACTCGCGCGATCAGCCCCAGCATTTT. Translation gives CASSYSRDQPQHF.

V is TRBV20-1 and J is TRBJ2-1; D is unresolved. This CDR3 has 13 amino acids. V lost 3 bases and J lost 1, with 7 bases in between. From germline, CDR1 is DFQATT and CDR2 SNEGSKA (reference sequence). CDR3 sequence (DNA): TGCAGTGCTAGCACTTCTTCCTACAATGAGCAGTTCTTC. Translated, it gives CSASTSSYNEQFF.

The DNA for the CDR3 is TGTGCCAGCAGTCCTGGGGCTAGCGGGAGGGTTTTTGGGGAGACCCAGTACTTC. Its translation is CASSPGASGRVFGETQYF. The chain is built from TRBV12-3 or TRBV12-4 and TRBJ2-5, with 12 bases fitting TRBD2. The CDR3 is made up of 18 amino acids. V gave up 5 bases and J gave up 5 bases; unmatched junction bases: 15.

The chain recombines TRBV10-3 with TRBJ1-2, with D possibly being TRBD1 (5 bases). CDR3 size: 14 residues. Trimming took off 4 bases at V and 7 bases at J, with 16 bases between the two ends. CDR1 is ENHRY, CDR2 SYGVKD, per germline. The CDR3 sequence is CAISAGTQAGGYTF. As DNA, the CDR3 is TGTGCCATCAGTGCGGGGACTCAGGCTGGTGGCTACACCTTC.

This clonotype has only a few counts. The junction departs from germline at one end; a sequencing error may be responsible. The CDR3 loop is CASRPASNYGYAF. CDR3 coding DNA: TGTGCCAGCAGGCCAGCCTCTAACTATGGCTACGCCTTC. The J gene is TRBJ1-2, the V gene TRBV4-2; no clear D. The CDR3 sequence is 13 residues long. Germline loops: CDR1 LGHNA, CDR2 YNFKEQ.

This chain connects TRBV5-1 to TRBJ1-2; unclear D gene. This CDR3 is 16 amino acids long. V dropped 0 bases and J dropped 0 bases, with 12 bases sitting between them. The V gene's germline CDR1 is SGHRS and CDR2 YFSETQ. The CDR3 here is CASSLGRSPANYGYTF. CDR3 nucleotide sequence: TGCGCCAGCAGCTTGGGCCGGTCCCCTGCTAACTATGGCTACACCTTC.

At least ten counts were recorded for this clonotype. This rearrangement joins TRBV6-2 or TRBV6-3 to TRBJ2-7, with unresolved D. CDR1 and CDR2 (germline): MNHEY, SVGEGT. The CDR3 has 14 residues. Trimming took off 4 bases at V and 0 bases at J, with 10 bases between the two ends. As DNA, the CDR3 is TGTGCCAGCAGTTCCACAGTTCACTCCTACGAGCAGTACTTC. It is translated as CASSSTVHSYEQYF.

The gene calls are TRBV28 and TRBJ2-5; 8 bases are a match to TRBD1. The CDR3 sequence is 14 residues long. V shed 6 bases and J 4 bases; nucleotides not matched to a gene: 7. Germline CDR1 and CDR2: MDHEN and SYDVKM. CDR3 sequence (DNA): TGTGCCAGCAGATCGGCAGGGGGCGCAGAGACCCAGTACTTC. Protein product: CASRSAGGAETQYF.

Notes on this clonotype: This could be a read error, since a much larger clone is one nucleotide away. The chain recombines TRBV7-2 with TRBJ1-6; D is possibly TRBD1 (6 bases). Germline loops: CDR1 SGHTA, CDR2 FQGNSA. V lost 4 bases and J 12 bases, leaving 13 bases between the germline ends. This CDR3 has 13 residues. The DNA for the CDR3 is TGTGCCAGCAGCTCAGGGACACCTGTACCCCTCCACTTT. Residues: CASSSGTPVPLHF.

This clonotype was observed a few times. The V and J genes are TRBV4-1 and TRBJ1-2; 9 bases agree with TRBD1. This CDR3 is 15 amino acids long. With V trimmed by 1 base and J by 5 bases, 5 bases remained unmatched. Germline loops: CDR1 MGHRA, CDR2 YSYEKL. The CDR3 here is CASSQVNRGPYGYTF. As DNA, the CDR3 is TGCGCCAGCAGCCAAGTCAACAGGGGGCCTTATGGCTACACCTTC.

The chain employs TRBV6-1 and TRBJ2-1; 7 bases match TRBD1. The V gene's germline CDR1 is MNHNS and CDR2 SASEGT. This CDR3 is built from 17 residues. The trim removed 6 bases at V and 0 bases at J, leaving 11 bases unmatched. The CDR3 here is CASRSPGGIGSYNEQFF. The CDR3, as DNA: TGTGCCAGCAGGTCACCAGGGGGAATAGGCTCCTACAATGAGCAGTTCTTC.

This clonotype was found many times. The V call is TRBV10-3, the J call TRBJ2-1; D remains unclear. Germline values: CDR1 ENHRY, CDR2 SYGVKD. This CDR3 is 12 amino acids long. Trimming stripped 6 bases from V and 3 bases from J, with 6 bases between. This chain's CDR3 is CAISNGYNEQFF. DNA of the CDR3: TGTGCCATCAGCAATGGCTACAATGAGCAGTTCTTC.

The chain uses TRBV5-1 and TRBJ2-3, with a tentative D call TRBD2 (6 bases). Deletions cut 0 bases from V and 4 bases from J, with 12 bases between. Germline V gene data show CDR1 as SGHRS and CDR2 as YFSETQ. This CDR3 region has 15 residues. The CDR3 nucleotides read TGCGCCAGCAGCTTGGCCTTAGGGGAGGCAGATACGCAGTATTTT. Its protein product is CASSLALGEADTQYF.

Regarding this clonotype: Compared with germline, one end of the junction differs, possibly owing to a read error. CDR3 residues: CSARADSLGNLPQHF. In nucleotides, the CDR3 is TGCAGTGCTAGAGCGGACAGCCTCGGCAATCTGCCCCAGCATTTT. The rearrangement joins TRBV20-1 to TRBJ1-5; a possible D gene is TRBD1 (6 bases). CDR3 length: 15 residues. The V gene's germline CDR1 is DFQATT and CDR2 SNEGSKA (reference sequence).

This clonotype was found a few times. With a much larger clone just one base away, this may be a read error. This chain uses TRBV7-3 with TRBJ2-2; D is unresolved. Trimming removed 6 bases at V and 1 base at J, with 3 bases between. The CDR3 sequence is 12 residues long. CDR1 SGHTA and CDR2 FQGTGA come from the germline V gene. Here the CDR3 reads CASRLNTGELFF. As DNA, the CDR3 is TGTGCCAGCAGGTTGAACACCGGGGAGCTGTTTTTT.

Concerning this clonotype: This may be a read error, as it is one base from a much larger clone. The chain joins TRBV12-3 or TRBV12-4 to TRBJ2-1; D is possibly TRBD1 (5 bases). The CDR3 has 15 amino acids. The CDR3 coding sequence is TGTGCCAGCAGTTTCGGTGACAGCTCCTCCAATGAGCAGTTCTTC. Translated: CASSFGDSSSNEQFF.

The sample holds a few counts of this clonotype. CDR3 coding DNA: TGTGCCAGCAGTGACCCCGGGAGAACCTACGAGCAGTACTTC. It is translated as CASSDPGRTYEQYF. The J gene is TRBJ2-7, the V gene TRBV6-1, with a possible D match to TRBD2 (6 bases). The germline CDR1 and CDR2 sequences are MNHNS and SASEGT. The CDR3 totals 14 residues. V lost 3 bases to trimming and J lost 2 bases, with 11 bases between them.

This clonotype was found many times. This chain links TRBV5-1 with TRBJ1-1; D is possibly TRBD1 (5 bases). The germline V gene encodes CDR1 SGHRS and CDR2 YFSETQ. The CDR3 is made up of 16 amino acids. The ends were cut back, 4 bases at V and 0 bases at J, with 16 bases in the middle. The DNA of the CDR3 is TGCGCCAGCAGCACCTTACCCGGGACGGTGAACACTGAAGCTTTCTTT. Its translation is CASSTLPGTVNTEAFF.

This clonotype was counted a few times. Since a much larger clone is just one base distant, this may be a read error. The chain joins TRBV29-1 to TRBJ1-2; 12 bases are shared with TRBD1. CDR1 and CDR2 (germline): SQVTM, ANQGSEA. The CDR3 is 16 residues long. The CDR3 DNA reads TGCAGCGTTCTACCGGGACAGGGGGCTTACCGCTATGGCTACTCCTTC. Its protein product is CSVLPGQGAYRYGYSF.

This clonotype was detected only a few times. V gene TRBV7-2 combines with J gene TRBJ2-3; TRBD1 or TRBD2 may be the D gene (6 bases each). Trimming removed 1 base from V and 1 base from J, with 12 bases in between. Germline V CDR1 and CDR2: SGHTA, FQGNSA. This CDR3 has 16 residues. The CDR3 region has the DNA TGTGCCAGCAGCTTAGAAGGGGGACTCCGCACAGATACGCAGTATTTT. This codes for CASSLEGGLRTDTQYF. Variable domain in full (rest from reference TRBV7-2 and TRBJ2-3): GAGVSQSPSNKVTEKGKDVELRCDPISGHTALYWYRQSLGQGLEFLIYFQGNSAPDKSGLPSDRFSAERTGGSVSTLTIQRTQQEDSAVYLCASSLEGGLRTDTQYFGPGTRLTVL.

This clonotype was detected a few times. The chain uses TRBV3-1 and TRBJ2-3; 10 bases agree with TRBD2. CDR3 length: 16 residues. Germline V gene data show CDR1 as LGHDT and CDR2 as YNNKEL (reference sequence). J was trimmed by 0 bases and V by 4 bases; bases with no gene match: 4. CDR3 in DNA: TGTGCCAGCAGCCCGGGACTAGCGCGTAGCACAGATACGCAGTATTTT. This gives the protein CASSPGLARSTDTQYF.

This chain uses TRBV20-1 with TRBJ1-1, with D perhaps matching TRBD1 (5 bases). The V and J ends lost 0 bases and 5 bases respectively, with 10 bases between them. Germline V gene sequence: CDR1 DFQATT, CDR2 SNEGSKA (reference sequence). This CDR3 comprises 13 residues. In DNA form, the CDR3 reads TGCAGTGCTAGAGACCAGGGTTGGACTGAAGCTTTCTTT. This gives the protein CSARDQGWTEAFF.

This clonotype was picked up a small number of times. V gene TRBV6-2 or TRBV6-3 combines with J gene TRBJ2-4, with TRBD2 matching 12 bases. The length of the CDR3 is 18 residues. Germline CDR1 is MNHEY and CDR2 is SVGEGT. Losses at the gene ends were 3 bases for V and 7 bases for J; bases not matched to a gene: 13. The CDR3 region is CASSYGPPTSGSRNIQYF. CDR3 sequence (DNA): TGTGCCAGCAGTTATGGACCGCCGACTAGCGGGAGTAGGAACATTCAGTACTTC.

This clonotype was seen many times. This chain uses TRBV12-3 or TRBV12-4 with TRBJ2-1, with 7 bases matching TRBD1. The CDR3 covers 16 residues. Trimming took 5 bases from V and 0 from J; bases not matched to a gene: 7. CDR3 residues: CASSARTGRSYNEQFF. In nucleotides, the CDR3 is TGTGCCAGCAGTGCCAGGACAGGACGCTCCTACAATGAGCAGTTCTTC.

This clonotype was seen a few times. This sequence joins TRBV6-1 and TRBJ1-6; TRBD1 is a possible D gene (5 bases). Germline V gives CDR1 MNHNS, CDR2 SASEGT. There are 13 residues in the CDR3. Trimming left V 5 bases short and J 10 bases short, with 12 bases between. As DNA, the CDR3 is TGTGCCAGCAGTAACGCAGGGAGGTCACCCCTCCACTTT. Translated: CASSNAGRSPLHF.

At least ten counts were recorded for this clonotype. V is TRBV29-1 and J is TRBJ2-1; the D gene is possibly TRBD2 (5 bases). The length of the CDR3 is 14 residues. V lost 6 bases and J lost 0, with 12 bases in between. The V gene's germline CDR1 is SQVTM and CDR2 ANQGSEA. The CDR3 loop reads CSVQGGSSYNEQFF. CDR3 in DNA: TGCAGCGTCCAAGGAGGAAGCTCCTACAATGAGCAGTTCTTC.